The clone carrying this T cell receptor (beta chain) was detected ten times or more. Antigen specificity is unknown. The data belong to a study of early T cells in non-severe SARS-CoV-2 infection. Across the whole study: It was bulk RNA from unsorted whole blood that was sequenced, and the chains were unpaired. Findings and limits, study-wide: Database matching using VDJdb favored anti-spike CD8 responses, with private and CD4 specificities left missing.

Molecules of cDNA were individually given unique molecular identifiers that were attached to them. In TCRdb, the 5' RACE reads were re-called with MiXCR into one record per CDR3 protein. The repertoire has over 90,000 distinct CDR3 sequences, approximately 12% of them found once; the top ten carry 4% to 4.5%. Germline-derived CDR1 and CDR2 are SQVTM and ANQGSEA. The CDR3 runs to 13 residues. The junction had 4 bases not matched to a gene; V was cut back by 7 bases and J by 1 base. The sample in question was whole blood, obtained at baseline. The receptor's source is an adult who was a healthcare worker with PCR-confirmed SARS-CoV-2 infection or an uninfected control (not recorded which). This sequence joins TRBV29-1 and TRBJ2-7; 10 nucleotides align to TRBD1. In nucleotides, the CDR3 is TGCAGCGCATGGGGACAGGGGTCCTACGAGCAGTACTTC. Residues: CSAWGQGSYEQYF.